Shown below are 29 T cell receptor beta chains from a single sample sequenced in a study of blood T cell repertoires in COVID-19 (TCRdb year 2020). The library was obtained by the immunoSEQ multiplex PCR assay. This is the immuneACCESS table as TCRdb keeps it, with only in-frame sequences that have V and J called. A part of the clones is gone; compared with another copy, unresolved V genes explain less than half, and the rest is unexplained. This sample gives roughly 30,000 clones in total; about 85% of them show up just once. The top ten hold more than 15% of the sample. The sample comprised peripheral blood. The receptors were sampled from a woman aged 60-70 years with acute or convalescent COVID-19.

The J gene is TRBJ1-2, the V gene TRBV7-3, with unresolved D. Deletions cut 6 bases from V and 3 bases from J, with 11 bases between. The CDR3 is made up of 13 amino acids. Germline V gene data show CDR1 as SGHTA and CDR2 as FQGTGA. DNA for the CDR3: TGTGCCAGCAGTCCCGGGATGGACTATGGCTACACCTTC. This gives the protein CASSPGMDYGYTF.

This rearrangement joins TRBV9 to TRBJ1-6, with a possible D match to TRBD1 (5 bases). V was trimmed by 4 bases and J by 10 bases, leaving 12 bases between them. In germline, CDR1 is SGDLS, CDR2 YYNGEE. This CDR3 has 13 residues. CDR3 loop: CASSPQAASPLHF. The CDR3 bases are TGTGCCAGCAGCCCACAGGCTGCGTCACCCCTCCACTTT.

V gene TRBV29-1 combines with J gene TRBJ1-5; unclear D gene. Germline values: CDR1 SQVTM, CDR2 ANQGSEA. The CDR3 loop spans 13 amino acids. Trimming took 5 bases from V and 6 from J, leaving 14 bases between them. CDR3 sequence: CSVSVAAGQPQHF. CDR3 in DNA: TGCAGCGTTTCGGTAGCGGCGGGTCAGCCCCAGCATTTT.

The rearrangement joins TRBV11-3 to TRBJ2-5; the D gene is possibly TRBD1 (5 bases). V lost 2 bases and J 1 base, leaving 11 bases between the germline ends. Germline CDR1 is SGHNT and CDR2 is YENEEA. This CDR3 has 15 residues. The CDR3 spells CASSLRQGPQETQYF. For the CDR3, the DNA is TGTGCCAGCAGCTTAAGGCAGGGCCCCCAAGAGACCCAGTACTTC.

The rearrangement joins TRBV18 to TRBJ1-5; D is possibly TRBD1 (5 bases). V was pared by 5 bases and J by 0 bases, with 14 bases between. The CDR3 sequence is 16 residues long. Per germline, CDR1 KGHSH and CDR2 LQKENI. The chain's CDR3 is CASSGDLGNSNQPQHF. CDR3 sequence (DNA): TGTGCCAGCTCAGGGGACTTAGGAAATAGCAATCAGCCCCAGCATTTT.

The rearrangement uses TRBV5-1 and TRBJ1-1; 8 bases align to TRBD1. The CDR3 loop spans 14 amino acids. Per germline, CDR1 SGHRS and CDR2 YFSETQ. The J segment lost 1 base and the V segment lost 7 bases, leaving 6 bases of the junction unmatched. The CDR3, as DNA: TGCGCCAGCGGAAAAGGGACAGGGAACACTGAAGCTTTCTTT. Amino acids: CASGKGTGNTEAFF.

This rearrangement joins TRBV5-1 to TRBJ2-7; D is unclear. Germline assignment: CDR1 SGHRS and CDR2 YFSETQ. The V gene lost 4 bases and the J gene lost 0 bases, with 5 bases spanning the gap. The CDR3 is made up of 12 amino acids. CDR3: CASSKSSYEQYF. In nucleotides, the CDR3 is TGCGCCAGCAGCAAGAGCTCCTACGAGCAGTACTTC.

The J gene is TRBJ2-5, the V gene TRBV29-1; tentative D call: TRBD2 (6 bases). The CDR3 loop spans 14 amino acids. The V gene's germline CDR1 is SQVTM and CDR2 ANQGSEA. Trimming left V 6 bases short and J 3 bases short, with 17 bases between. The chain's CDR3 is CSVYSGTHEETQYF. In nucleotides, the CDR3 is TGCAGCGTGTACTCCGGGACTCATGAAGAGACCCAGTACTTC. Using reference TRBV29-1 and TRBJ2-5 for the parts outside the CDR3, the full variable domain is SAVISQKPSRDICQRGTSLTIQCQVDSQVTMMFWYRQQPGQSLTLIATANQGSEATYESGFVIDKFPISRPNLTFSTLTVSNMSPEDSSIYLCSVYSGTHEETQYFGPGTRLLVL.

V gene TRBV9 combines with J gene TRBJ1-2; 9 nucleotides match TRBD1. In germline, CDR1 is SGDLS, CDR2 YYNGEE. This CDR3 has 15 amino acids. V gave up 4 bases and J gave up 4 bases; unmatched junction bases: 8. The CDR3 loop is CASSLSTGGGYGYTF. Written as DNA, the CDR3 is TGTGCCAGCAGCCTTTCGACAGGGGGTGGCTATGGCTACACCTTC.

This chain connects TRBV19 to TRBJ2-6; D is ambiguous. The CDR3 consists of 16 residues. Looked up from germline, CDR1 is LNHDA and CDR2 is SQIVND (reference sequence). The V end was cut by 3 bases, the J end by 2 bases, with 11 bases between. CDR3 loop: CASSIRNGAGANVLTF. CDR3 bases: TGTGCCAGTAGTATTAGGAACGGAGCTGGGGCCAACGTCCTGACTTTC.

This chain links TRBV3-1 (or the pseudogene TRBV3-2) with TRBJ2-7; 7 nucleotides match TRBD1. The CDR3 contains 16 residues. CDR1 is LGHDT, CDR2 YNNKEL, per germline (reference sequence). The J segment lost 6 bases and the V segment lost 6 bases, leaving 17 bases of the junction unmatched. In nucleotides, the CDR3 is TGTGCCAGCAGTTCGGGACAGATCGGACTCCCCAGCGAGCAGTACTTC. Amino acids: CASSSGQIGLPSEQYF.

The chain is built from TRBV2 and TRBJ1-5; 10 bases are a match to TRBD1. The germline CDR1 and CDR2 sequences are SNHLY and FYNNEI. With 6 bases clipped from V and 6 bases from J, the junction kept 5 bases outside the gene matches. The CDR3 runs to 14 residues. CDR3 amino acids: CASRETGGSQPQHF. DNA for the CDR3: TGTGCCAGCAGGGAGACAGGGGGCAGTCAGCCCCAGCATTTT.

The rearrangement uses TRBV5-1 and TRBJ1-1; no definite D call. Trimming left V 6 bases short and J 1 base short, with 13 bases between. Germline V gene sequence: CDR1 SGHRS, CDR2 YFSETQ. The CDR3 runs to 14 residues. The CDR3, as DNA: TGCGCCAGCACCATAGACGGCGGGAACACTGAAGCTTTCTTT. Encoded protein: CASTIDGGNTEAFF.

This clone appeared a few times. The rearrangement uses TRBV5-1 and TRBJ2-7, with 10 positions matching TRBD2. J gave up 3 bases and V 1 base, and 1 base lay outside the gene matches. This CDR3 comprises 14 residues. CDR1 is SGHRS, CDR2 YFSETQ, per germline. CDR3 sequence reads: CASSLRLAGYEQYF. The CDR3 DNA reads as TGCGCCAGCAGCTTGAGACTAGCGGGCTACGAGCAGTACTTC.

This sequence joins TRBV24-1 and TRBJ2-5; D is possibly TRBD1 (6 bases). The ends were cut back, 2 bases at V and 5 bases at J, with 26 bases in the middle. This CDR3 spans 19 amino acids. Germline lookup yields CDR1 KGHDR and CDR2 SFDVKD. In nucleotides, the CDR3 is TGTGCCACCAGTGATTCCACGAGTCCCGGGACACCCGAGCGGGAGACCCAGTACTTC. Protein sequence: CATSDSTSPGTPERETQYF.

The rearrangement uses TRBV2 and TRBJ1-1, with 7 bases matching TRBD1. Germline V gene sequence: CDR1 SNHLY, CDR2 FYNNEI. The CDR3 totals 17 residues. V lost 6 bases to trimming and J lost 1 base; unmatched junction nucleotides: 14. The DNA of the CDR3 is TGTGCCAGCAGCGAACCGGACAGGTTTAGGGGGAACACTGAAGCTTTCTTT. The encoded protein is CASSEPDRFRGNTEAFF.

The chain is built from TRBV10-1 and TRBJ1-4; D is uncertain. Trimming took 8 bases from V and 0 from J, leaving 10 bases between them. The CDR3 contains 14 residues. In germline, CDR1 is WNHNN, CDR2 SYGVQD (reference sequence). CDR3 protein: CASPLVSTNEKLFF. CDR3 coding DNA: TGCGCCAGCCCCCTAGTGTCAACTAATGAAAAACTGTTTTTT.

This chain uses TRBV27 with TRBJ2-5; the match to TRBD1 covers 8 bases. CDR1 and CDR2 (germline): MNHEY, SMNVEV (reference sequence). Trimming at V came to 5 bases and at J to 5 bases, leaving 13 bases not matched to a gene. The CDR3 loop spans 16 amino acids. The CDR3 nucleotides are TGTGCCAGCAGTAAAACTTGGGACAGGTCCCAGGAGACCCAGTACTTC. Translating it yields CASSKTWDRSQETQYF.

The V call is TRBV18, the J call TRBJ1-1, with D tentatively TRBD1 (5 bases). The germline CDR1 and CDR2 sequences are KGHSH and LQKENI. The V end was cut by 5 bases, the J end by 8 bases, with 18 bases between. The CDR3 spans 14 residues. The DNA for the CDR3 is TGTGCCAGCTCAACAAGACAGTCTAGTTCGGAAGCTTTCTTT. Its translation: CASSTRQSSSEAFF.

This chain joins TRBV5-5 and TRBJ2-2, with D possibly being TRBD2 (5 bases). V lost 3 bases and J 3 bases, leaving 12 bases between the germline ends. CDR3 length: 15 residues. Germline loops: CDR1 SGHKS, CDR2 YYEKEE (reference sequence). In DNA, the CDR3 is TGTGCCAGCAGCTGGATCGGGGAGTACACCGGGGAGCTGTTTTTT. Residues: CASSWIGEYTGELFF.

The chain links TRBV18 to TRBJ1-1; TRBD1 is a possible D gene (5 bases). Trimming cost V 0 bases and J 0 bases, with 8 bases left between them. The germline V gene has CDR1 KGHSH and CDR2 LQKENI. The CDR3 totals 15 residues. The CDR3 loop is CASSPPLGVNTEAFF. The CDR3 nucleotides read TGTGCCAGCTCACCACCGTTAGGGGTGAACACTGAAGCTTTCTTT.

The chain combines TRBV15 with TRBJ1-2; D perhaps matches TRBD1 (6 bases). This CDR3 has 15 amino acids. The germline V gene encodes CDR1 LNHNV and CDR2 YYDKDF (reference sequence). V shed 5 bases and J shed 3 bases, with 16 bases lying between them. CDR3 amino acids: CATSPVVTGYYGYTF. For the CDR3, the DNA is TGTGCCACCAGCCCAGTCGTAACAGGGTACTATGGCTACACCTTC.

V gene TRBV19 combines with J gene TRBJ1-2; D is perhaps TRBD1 (6 bases). This CDR3 is built from 15 residues. Germline lookup yields CDR1 LNHDA and CDR2 SQIVND (reference sequence). The V and J ends lost 3 bases and 4 bases respectively, with 15 bases between them. The CDR3 reads CASSITGTRLYGYTF. CDR3 DNA: TGTGCCAGTAGTATCACCGGGACAAGACTCTATGGCTACACCTTC.

This clone was seen more than once but under ten times. J is TRBJ2-5 and V is TRBV7-7; TRBD1 matches at 7 bases. Germline-derived CDR1 and CDR2 are SSHAT and FNYEAQ (reference sequence). This CDR3 is 15 amino acids long. After removal of 4 bases from V and 2 bases from J, the junction contained 7 bases not matched to a gene. CDR3 DNA sequence: TGTGCCAGCAGCTCCCGGGACAGCCGTCAAGAGACCCAGTACTTC. Its protein is CASSSRDSRQETQYF.

The rearrangement uses TRBV5-4 and TRBJ2-7, with D possibly matching TRBD2 (6 bases). This CDR3 region has 16 residues. Per germline, CDR1 SGHNT and CDR2 YYREEE (reference sequence). V shed 3 bases and J shed 6 bases, with 22 bases lying between them. The CDR3 nucleotides are TGTGCCAGCAGCTACGGCGGGGCTAGACCTCAAACCGAGCAGTACTTC. Amino acids: CASSYGGARPQTEQYF.

The J gene is TRBJ2-1, the V gene TRBV15; weak D call: TRBD2 (7 bases). CDR3 size: 15 residues. The V gene lost 3 bases and the J gene lost 6 bases, with 15 bases spanning the gap. Germline V gene lookup returns CDR1 LNHNV and CDR2 YYDKDF (reference sequence). The CDR3 is CATSSSGGGRNEQFF. CDR3 nucleotides: TGTGCCACCAGCAGCTCCGGCGGGGGCCGCAATGAGCAGTTCTTC.

The J gene is TRBJ2-3, the V gene TRBV18, with D perhaps TRBD2 (5 bases). This CDR3 spans 15 amino acids. The germline CDR1 and CDR2 sequences are KGHSH and LQKENI. V dropped 5 bases and J dropped 8 bases, with 20 bases sitting between them. The CDR3 spells CASSTNTGAEGTQYF. The CDR3 bases are TGTGCCAGCTCAACAAACACCGGAGCCGAGGGTACGCAGTATTTT. The complete variable domain, with remaining parts taken from reference TRBV18 and TRBJ2-3, reads NAGVMQNPRHLVRRRGQEARLRCSPMKGHSHVYWYRQLPEEGLKFMVYLQKENIIDESGMPKERFSAEFPKEGPSILRIQQVVRGDSAAYFCASSTNTGAEGTQYFGPGTRLTVL.

This clone was recorded once. The chain is built from TRBV27 and TRBJ2-1; 8 bases map to TRBD1. V was pared by 6 bases and J by 4 bases, with 14 bases of the junction left unmatched. Per the germline V gene, CDR1 is MNHEY and CDR2 is SMNVEV (reference sequence). CDR3 length: 17 residues. CDR3 amino acids: CASSLRYRDRIYNEQFF. The CDR3 DNA is TGTGCCAGCAGCTTACGATACCGGGACAGGATTTACAATGAGCAGTTCTTC.

This clone showed up just a few times. The CDR3 region has the DNA TGTGCCAGCCGCGCTACAAGGGGTGCCGGGGAGCTGTTTTTT. It encodes CASRATRGAGELFF. The genes are TRBV27 and TRBJ2-2, with D possibly TRBD1 on 5 matching bases. V was trimmed by 8 bases and J by 6 bases, leaving 16 bases between them. Germline loops: CDR1 MNHEY, CDR2 SMNVEV (reference sequence). The CDR3 consists of 14 residues.